This T cell receptor (beta chain) was captured by sequencing in a study of shared clonotypes between healthy human individuals. General study points: Sampling used blood alone; tissue repertoires probably differ. For sorted subsets, rarefaction showed incomplete sequencing despite large depth.

Naive CD8 cells lacked CD45RO and underwent positive selection for CCR7, leaving out terminally differentiated effector memory CD45RA+ cells. Produced via immunoSEQ multiplex PCR; TCRdb's table is partial and in-frame only. The sample has under 1 million clones; approximately 96% are singletons. Germline assignment: CDR1 SGHNT and CDR2 YYREEE (reference sequence). CDR3 size: 15 residues. V was trimmed by 4 bases and J by 1 base, leaving 14 bases between them. As regards this clone: The antigen remains unidentified.

The chain joins TRBV5-4 to TRBJ1-1; perhaps TRBD1 as D (6 bases). The sequence was obtained from a man aged 30 to 39 in good health. Sequenced input: naive CD8+ T cells sorted from blood. This CDR3 is CASSPIQGWNTEAFF. The CDR3 coding sequence is TGTGCCAGCAGCCCTATACAGGGTTGGAACACTGAAGCTTTCTTT.